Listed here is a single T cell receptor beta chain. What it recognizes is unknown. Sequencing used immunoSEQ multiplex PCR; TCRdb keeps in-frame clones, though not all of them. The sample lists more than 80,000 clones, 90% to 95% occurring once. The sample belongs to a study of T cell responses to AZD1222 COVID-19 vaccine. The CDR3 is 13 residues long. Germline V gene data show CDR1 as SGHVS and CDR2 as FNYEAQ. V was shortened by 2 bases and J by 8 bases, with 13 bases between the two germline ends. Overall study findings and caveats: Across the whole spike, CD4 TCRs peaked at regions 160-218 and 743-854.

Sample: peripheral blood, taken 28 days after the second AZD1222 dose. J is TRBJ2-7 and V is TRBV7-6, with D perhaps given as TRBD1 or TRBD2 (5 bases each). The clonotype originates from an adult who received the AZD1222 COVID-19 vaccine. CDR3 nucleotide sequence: TGTGCCAGCAGCTTAAGGGACCAAGATAAGCAGTACTTC. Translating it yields CASSLRDQDKQYF.